These T cell receptor beta chains were read from a single sample in a study of OX40 agonist ivuxolimab in advanced cancers. TCRdb keeps only in-frame clones here, not all; method: immunoSEQ multiplex PCR. The table records around 110,000 clones, 91% of them present only once. The sequenced sample was CD4+ or CD8+ T cells sorted from blood, obtained in a trial of the OX40 agonist ivuxolimab. All receptors derive from an adult with an advanced solid tumor such as melanoma, head and neck, liver or kidney cancer. The CDR3 runs from the conserved cysteine through the conserved F or W. Each record gives: D gene, J gene, clone size, V gene, CDR3 DNA, CDR3 protein. A D gene is named only where the DNA matches it firmly. Size values are once, few and many counts, or a class for expanded clones, and some rows have none.

. | TRBJ1-3 | once | TRBV30 | TGTGCCTGGGTACCGCGCTCTGGAAACACCATATATTTT | CAWVPRSGNTIYF
. | TRBJ2-5 | . | TRBV29-1 | TGCAGCGTTTTCCGTAGCGGAGTTCAAGAGACCCAGTACTTC | CSVFRSGVQETQYF
TRBD1 | TRBJ2-3 | . | TRBV27 | TGTGCCAGCAGTTCGACAGGGAAGAGCACAGATACGCAGTATTTT | CASSSTGKSTDTQYF
TRBD2 | TRBJ2-7 | . | TRBV5-4 | TGTGCCAGCAGCTTGCGACTAGCGGGGAACGAGCAGTACTTC | CASSLRLAGNEQYF
. | TRBJ2-5 | . | TRBV7-8 | TGTGCCAGCAGCTTAGGGGGGACCCAGTACTTC | CASSLGGTQYF
. | TRBJ2-1 | . | TRBV27 | TGTGCCAGCAGTTTATTTATGGCGTCCTCCGGGATGAATGAGCAGTTCTTC | CASSLFMASSGMNEQFF
TRBD2 | TRBJ2-1 | . | TRBV19 | TGTGCCAGTAGTATGTCTAGCGGTAACAATGAGCAGTTCTTC | CASSMSSGNNEQFF
. | TRBJ2-3 | . | TRBV12-5 | TGTGCTAGTGGCCTGGGGTACGGGGTTGATACGCAGTATTTT | CASGLGYGVDTQYF
TRBD2 | TRBJ2-1 | . | TRBV27 | TGTGCCAGCGGGAATCCGGGACTAGCGGGAGTCGAGCAGTTCTTC | CASGNPGLAGVEQFF
TRBD2 | TRBJ2-7 | few | TRBV5-1 | TGCGCCAGCAGCCGAGGACTAGCTGGCGAGCAGTACTTC | CASSRGLAGEQYF
. | TRBJ2-7 | . | TRBV25-1 | TGTGCCAGCAAAGATGATACACACTACGAGCAGTACTTC | CASKDDTHYEQYF
TRBD1 | TRBJ1-1 | . | TRBV18 | TGTGCCAGCTCAAGGACAGGGGTTGATTACACTGAAGCTTTCTTT | CASSRTGVDYTEAFF
. | TRBJ2-7 | . | TRBV7-2 | TGTGCCAGCAGCTTACTTGGAGGGAGTGGCGAGCAGTACTTC | CASSLLGGSGEQYF
. | TRBJ2-2 | . | TRBV9 | TGTGCCAGCAGCGTACGAGGGGGATACACCGGGGAGCTGTTTTTT | CASSVRGGYTGELFF
. | TRBJ2-2 | . | TRBV7-2 | TGTGCCAGCGGGGGTTGGGCAGTGTCGAACACCGGGGAGCTGTTTTTT | CASGGWAVSNTGELFF
TRBD1 | TRBJ1-2 | . | TRBV5-4 | TGTGCCAGCAGTTCCGGCGGACAGGGGGCTAACTATGGCTACACCTTC | CASSSGGQGANYGYTF
. | TRBJ2-5 | once | TRBV5-5 | TGTGCCAGCAGCCCACTGCCGGGGGAGACCCAGTACTTC | CASSPLPGETQYF
. | TRBJ2-5 | . | TRBV5-1 | TGCGCCAGCAGCCCCGGCGGAGGGCTTGAAGAGACCCAGTACTTC | CASSPGGGLEETQYF
TRBD1 | TRBJ2-7 | . | TRBV5-1 | TGCGCCAGCAGCTTGGCGGGACAGGCGTTCTACGAGCAGTACTTC | CASSLAGQAFYEQYF
TRBD2 | TRBJ2-7 | . | TRBV4-1 | TGCGCCAGCAGCCAGTTAGCGGGAGGGCTCCTCGAGCAGTACTTC | CASSQLAGGLLEQYF
. | TRBJ1-1 | . | TRBV6-6 | TGTGCCAGCAGTTCAGTGACAGGCTCGAACACTGAAGCTTTCTTT | CASSSVTGSNTEAFF
TRBD2 | TRBJ2-7 | . | TRBV7-9 | TGTGCCAGCAGCCCGGGACTAGAAATCGGCGAGCAGTACTTC | CASSPGLEIGEQYF
. | TRBJ2-2 | . | TRBV28 | TGTGCCAGCAGTTTGACAAGCCGAAAGAACACCGGGGAGCTGTTTTTT | CASSLTSRKNTGELFF
TRBD2 | TRBJ2-2 | once | TRBV28 | TGTGCCAGCAGTTTCGGGGGGACTAGAGCCGGGGAGCTGTTTTTT | CASSFGGTRAGELFF
TRBD1 | TRBJ2-1 | once | TRBV6-1 | TGTGCCATCAGTGAGGGTCGACAGGGGGCGGGCAATGAGCAGTTCTTC | CAISEGRQGAGNEQFF
. | TRBJ2-2 | once | TRBV5-1 | TGCGCCAGCAGCTTGGTGGGAGGGGAGCTGTTTTTT | CASSLVGGELFF
. | TRBJ1-5 | . | TRBV9 | TGTGCCAGCAGCGCGGATTATAGCAATCAGCCCCAGCATTTT | CASSADYSNQPQHF